The present T cell receptor (beta chain) was sequenced within a study of OX40 agonist ivuxolimab in advanced cancers. For the study in its entirety: Ivuxolimab was an agonistic, fully human IgG2 monoclonal antibody directed against OX40 (CD134), a costimulatory receptor. Partial responses occurred in three dose-escalation patients: two with cutaneous melanoma and one with hepatocellular carcinoma. In the dose-escalation cohort, 82.7% of patients were male, and the mean age was around 60 years, with a range of 23 to 79. Prior anti-PD-1, anti-PD-L1 or anti-CTLA-4 therapy was permitted, and 40% of dose-escalation patients had received checkpoint inhibitors. Among the 50 to 55 dose-escalation patients, around 19 had hepatocellular carcinoma, about 15 melanoma, 9 renal cell carcinoma and 9 head and neck cancer. The paper describes the monotherapy dose-escalation part (N ≈ 49 patients) of the phase I trial of ivuxolimab. Intravenous ivuxolimab was administered to patients every 2 weeks at six dose levels: 0.01, 0.1, 0.3, 1.5, 3 and 10 mg/kg. The purpose of peripheral TCRbeta sequencing was to test whether ivuxolimab changed TCR sequence diversity and led to clonal T-cell expansion.

As concerns this clone: The target of this receptor is not known. Qualities for individual bases were not recorded, and no much larger clone is one base off.

Overall study outcomes, separate from this receptor: At doses of 0.1 to 3.0 mg/kg, clonal expansion of both CD4+ and CD8+ T cells in blood was seen between baseline and week 6. Which antigens the clonally expanded peripheral T cells were specific for was not determined. Low levels of normalized T-cell clonal expansion were also seen in some patients who did not respond. After ivuxolimab, expanded clones were on average more numerous among CD8+ T cells than among CD4+ T cells. In partial responders in the 0.1-3.0 mg/kg groups, normalized peripheral clonal expansion was found to be among the lowest, especially among CD8+ T cells.

Patients with autoimmune disease history or receiving systemic immunosuppression were excluded from the trial. In every dose cohort, peripheral blood was drawn for TCR sequencing at baseline, cycle 4 day 1, and cycle 7 day 1. The samples were drawn from a first-in-human, open-label, multicenter phase I dose-escalation trial of ivuxolimab. Adults with locally advanced or metastatic melanoma, renal cell, hepatocellular, or head and neck squamous cell carcinoma were enrolled in the trial. Before TCR sequencing, CD4+ T cells and CD8+ T cells were sorted from peripheral blood as separate populations. Genomic DNA was isolated from the sorted cells so that the TCRbeta CDR3 region could be sequenced. The immunoSEQ Assay was used to sequence the TCRbeta CDR3 regions. In TCRdb, the immuneACCESS table is reduced to in-frame sequences with V and J assigned. These tables do not hold every clone; where another copy was compared, an unresolved V gene accounts for under half, and the others remain unexplained. The sample records around 38,000 clones, 82% of which are singletons. The ten largest clones take up approximately 8.1% of the sample.

CDR1 and CDR2 (SGHNT, YYREEE) derive from the germline V gene (reference sequence). The trim is 4 bases for V and 0 bases for J, with a gap of 15 bases between the germline ends. The CDR3 holds 16 amino acids from the cysteine to the phenylalanine. Only the CDR3 part of the read is kept: 48 bases, read in frame from the first base. This sample comprised CD4+ or CD8+ T cells sorted from blood, obtained in a trial of the OX40 agonist ivuxolimab. Recombination connected TRBV5-4 to TRBJ2-3; perhaps TRBD2 is the D gene, with 5 bases matching. The receptor's source is an adult with an advanced solid tumor such as melanoma, head and neck, liver or kidney cancer. The nucleotide sequence reads as follows: TGTGCCAGCAGCCCGGGGAGCTCCCGTAGCACAGATACGCAGTATTTT. It is translated as CASSPGSSRSTDTQYF.